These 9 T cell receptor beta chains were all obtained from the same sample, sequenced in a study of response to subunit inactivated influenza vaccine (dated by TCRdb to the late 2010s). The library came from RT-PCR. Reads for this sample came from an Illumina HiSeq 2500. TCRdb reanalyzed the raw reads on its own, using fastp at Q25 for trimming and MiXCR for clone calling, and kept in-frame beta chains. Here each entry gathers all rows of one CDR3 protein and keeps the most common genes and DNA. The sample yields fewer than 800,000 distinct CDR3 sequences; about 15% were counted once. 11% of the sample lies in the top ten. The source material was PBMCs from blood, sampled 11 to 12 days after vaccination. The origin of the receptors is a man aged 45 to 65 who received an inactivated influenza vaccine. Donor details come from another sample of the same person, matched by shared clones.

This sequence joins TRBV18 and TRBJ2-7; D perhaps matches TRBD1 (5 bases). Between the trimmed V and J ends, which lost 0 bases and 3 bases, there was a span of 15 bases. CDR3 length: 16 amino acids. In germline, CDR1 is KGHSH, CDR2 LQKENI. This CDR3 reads CASSPPGQGFGYEQYF. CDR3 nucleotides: TGTGCCAGCTCACCACCCGGGCAGGGCTTCGGCTACGAGCAGTACTTC. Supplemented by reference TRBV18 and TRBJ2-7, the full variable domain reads NAGVMQNPRHLVRRRGQEARLRCSPMKGHSHVYWYRQLPEEGLKFMVYLQKENIIDESGMPKERFSAEFPKEGPSILRIQQVVRGDSAAYFCASSPPGQGFGYEQYFGPGTRLTVT.

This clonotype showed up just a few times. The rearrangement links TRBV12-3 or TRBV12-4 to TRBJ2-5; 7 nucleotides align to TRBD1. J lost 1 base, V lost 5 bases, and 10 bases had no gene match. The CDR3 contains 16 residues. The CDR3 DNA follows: TGTGCCAGCAGTCCGGGACAGAAAGGGCTCCAAGAGACCCAGTACTTC. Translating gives CASSPGQKGLQETQYF.

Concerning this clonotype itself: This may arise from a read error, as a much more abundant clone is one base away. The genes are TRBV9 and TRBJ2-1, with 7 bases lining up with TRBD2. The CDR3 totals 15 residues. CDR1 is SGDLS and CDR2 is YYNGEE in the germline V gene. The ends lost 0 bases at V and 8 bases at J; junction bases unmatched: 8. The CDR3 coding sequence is TGTGCCAGCAGCGTAGGACTAGCAGAGTACGATGAGCAGTTCTTC. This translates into CASSVGLAEYDEQFF.

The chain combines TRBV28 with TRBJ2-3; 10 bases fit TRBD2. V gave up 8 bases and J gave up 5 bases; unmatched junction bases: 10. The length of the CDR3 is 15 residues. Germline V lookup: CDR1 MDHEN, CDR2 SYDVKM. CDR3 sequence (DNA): TGTGCCAGCGTTTTTCGAGCGGGAGGGATAGATACGCAGTATTTT. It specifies CASVFRAGGIDTQYF.

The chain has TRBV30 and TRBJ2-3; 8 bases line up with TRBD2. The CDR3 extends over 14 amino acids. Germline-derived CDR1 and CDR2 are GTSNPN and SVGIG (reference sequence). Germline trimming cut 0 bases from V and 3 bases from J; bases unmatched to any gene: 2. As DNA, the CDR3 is TGTGCCTGGAGTGTACGCGGGAGGACAGATACGCAGTATTTT. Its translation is CAWSVRGRTDTQYF. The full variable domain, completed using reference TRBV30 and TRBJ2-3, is SQTIHQWPATLVQPVGSPLSLECTVEGTSNPNLYWYRQAAGRGLQLLFYSVGIGQISSEVPQNLSASRPQDRQFILSSKKLLLSDSGFYLCAWSVRGRTDTQYFGPGTRLTVL.

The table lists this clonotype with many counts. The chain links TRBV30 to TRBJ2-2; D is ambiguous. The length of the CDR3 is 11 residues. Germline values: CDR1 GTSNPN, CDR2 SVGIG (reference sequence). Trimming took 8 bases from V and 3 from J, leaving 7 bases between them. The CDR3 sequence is CARRYTGELFF. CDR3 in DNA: TGTGCCCGAAGGTACACCGGGGAGCTGTTTTTT. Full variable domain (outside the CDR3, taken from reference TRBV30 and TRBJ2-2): SQTIHQWPATLVQPVGSPLSLECTVEGTSNPNLYWYRQAAGRGLQLLFYSVGIGQISSEVPQNLSASRPQDRQFILSSKKLLLSDSGFYLCARRYTGELFFGEGSRLTVL.

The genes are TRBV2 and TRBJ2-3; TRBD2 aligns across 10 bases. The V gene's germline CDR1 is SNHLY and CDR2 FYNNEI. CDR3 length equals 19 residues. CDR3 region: CTCCFFPSGRRDRTDTQYF. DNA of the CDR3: TGTACCTGCTGTTTTTTTCCTAGCGGGAGACGGGATCGCACAGATACGCAGTATTTT. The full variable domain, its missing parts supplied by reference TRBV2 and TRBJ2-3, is EPEVTQTPSHQVTQMGQEVILRCVPISNHLYFYWYRQILGQKVEFLVSFYNNEISEKSEIFDDQFSVERPDGSNFTLKIRSTKLEDSAMYFCTCCFFPSGRRDRTDTQYFGPGTRLTVL.

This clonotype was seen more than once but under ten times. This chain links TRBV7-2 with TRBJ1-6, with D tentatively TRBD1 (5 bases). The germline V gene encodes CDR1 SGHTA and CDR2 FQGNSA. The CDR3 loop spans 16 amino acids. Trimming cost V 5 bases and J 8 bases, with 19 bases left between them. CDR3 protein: CASSLNSGTTYSPLHF. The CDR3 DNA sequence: TGTGCCAGCAGCCTGAACTCCGGGACGACGTATTCACCCCTCCACTTT.

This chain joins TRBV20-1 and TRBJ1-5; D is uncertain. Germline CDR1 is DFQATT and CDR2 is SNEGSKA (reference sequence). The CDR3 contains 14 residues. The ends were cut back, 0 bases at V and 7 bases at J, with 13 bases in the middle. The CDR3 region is CSARDIGFGQPQHF. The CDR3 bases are TGCAGTGCTAGAGATATCGGGTTTGGCCAGCCCCAGCATTTT.